This paragraph reports one T cell receptor beta chain. Its specificity is not known. The data were taken from a study of cytomegalovirus exposure and HLA in healthy donors. The CDR3 loop spans 14 amino acids. Germline CDR1 MNHEY, CDR2 SVGAGI. Trimming stripped 5 bases from V and 3 bases from J, with 14 bases between. The PCR was carried out with 60 Vbeta primers and 13 Jbeta primers. Assay used: immunoSEQ multiplex PCR; TCRdb lists only in-frame clones, some missing. The specimen's table records roughly 120,000 clones. Study outcomes and limitations: With later analysis, a missense DCLRE1C variant became linked to TCR beta V- and J-gene trimming. Specificity of three CMV-associated chains for CMV antigens was verified in vitro. Donors were assumed by presence/absence analyses to have roughly uniform sequencing depth. Exclusion applied to some V segments, including TRBV6-2 and TRBV6-3, as they were indistinguishable.

This chain links TRBV6-5 with TRBJ2-7; D is perhaps TRBD2 (6 bases). This TCR derives from a man aged 18 to 30 in good health and CMV-seronegative. Specimen: PBMCs. For the CDR3, the DNA is TGTGCCAGCAGTCCCCGTTCGGGACTCTACGAGCAGTACTTC. Protein product: CASSPRSGLYEQYF.